This TCR beta chain comes out of a study of PD-1 blockade in classical Hodgkin lymphoma. Turning to the study itself: It was nivolumab at 3 mg/kg, given intravenously every 2 weeks, that patients received. Study conclusions and caveats: Similar baseline diversity was found in complete responders and newly diagnosed patients.

Data came from immunoSEQ multiplex PCR; TCRdb stores just in-frame clones and leaves some out. The sample holds approximately 100,000 clones, around nine tenths seen once. No patient escaped relapse after autologous stem cell transplantation, and brentuximab vedotin exposure varied. The CDR3 is 13 amino acids. V lost 5 bases, J lost 5 bases, and 11 bases lay in between. Germline values: CDR1 LGHNA, CDR2 YSLEER. Comments on this clone: Its target is not known.

The receptor comes from a human donor with classical Hodgkin lymphoma. Source: peripheral blood mononuclear cells (PBMCs), taken before the second cycle of nivolumab. This sequence joins TRBV4-3 and TRBJ2-3; the D is unclear. In nucleotides, the CDR3 is TGCGCCAGCAGCTTCGAAGGTGTAGATACGCAGTATTTT. Its protein is CASSFEGVDTQYF.